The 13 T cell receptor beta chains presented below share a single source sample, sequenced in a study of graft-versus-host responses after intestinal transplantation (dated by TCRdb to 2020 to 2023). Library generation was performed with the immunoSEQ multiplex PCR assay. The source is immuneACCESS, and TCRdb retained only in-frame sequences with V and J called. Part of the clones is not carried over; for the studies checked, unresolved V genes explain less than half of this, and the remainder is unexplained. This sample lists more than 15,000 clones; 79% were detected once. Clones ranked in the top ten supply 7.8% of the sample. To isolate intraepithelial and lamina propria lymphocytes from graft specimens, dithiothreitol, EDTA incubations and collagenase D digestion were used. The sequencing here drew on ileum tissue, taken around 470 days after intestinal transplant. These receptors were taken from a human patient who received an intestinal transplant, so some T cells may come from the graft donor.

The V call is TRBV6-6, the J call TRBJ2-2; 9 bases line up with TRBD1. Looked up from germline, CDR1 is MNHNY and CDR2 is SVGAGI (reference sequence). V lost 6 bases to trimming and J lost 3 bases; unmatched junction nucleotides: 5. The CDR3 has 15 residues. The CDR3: CASSPDRGYTGELFF. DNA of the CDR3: TGTGCCAGCAGCCCAGACAGGGGGTACACCGGGGAGCTGTTTTTT.

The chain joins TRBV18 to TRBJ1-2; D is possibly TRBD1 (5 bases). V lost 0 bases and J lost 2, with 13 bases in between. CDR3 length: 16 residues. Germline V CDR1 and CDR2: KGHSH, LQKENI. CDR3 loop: CASSPPSLTENYGYTF. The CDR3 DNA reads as TGTGCCAGCTCACCACCGAGCCTGACAGAGAACTATGGCTACACCTTC. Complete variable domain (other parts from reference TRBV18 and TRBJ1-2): NAGVMQNPRHLVRRRGQEARLRCSPMKGHSHVYWYRQLPEEGLKFMVYLQKENIIDESGMPKERFSAEFPKEGPSILRIQQVVRGDSAAYFCASSPPSLTENYGYTFGSGTRLTVV.

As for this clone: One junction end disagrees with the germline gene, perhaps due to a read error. CDR3 amino acids: CASSLGYGGEQFF. DNA for the CDR3: TGTGCTAGCAGCTTAGGATATGGGGGTGAGCAGTTCTTC. The J gene is TRBJ2-1, the V gene TRBV7-7; perhaps D is TRBD1 or TRBD2 (5 bases each). This CDR3 has 13 amino acids. The germline V gene has CDR1 SSHAT and CDR2 FNYEAQ (reference sequence).

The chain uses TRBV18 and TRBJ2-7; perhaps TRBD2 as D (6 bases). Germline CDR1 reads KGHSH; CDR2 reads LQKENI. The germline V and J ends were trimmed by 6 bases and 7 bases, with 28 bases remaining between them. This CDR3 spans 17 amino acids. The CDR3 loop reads CASSLLGPGLVLLEQYF. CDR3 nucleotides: TGTGCCAGCTCCCTTTTGGGTCCGGGACTTGTGCTCTTGGAGCAGTACTTC.

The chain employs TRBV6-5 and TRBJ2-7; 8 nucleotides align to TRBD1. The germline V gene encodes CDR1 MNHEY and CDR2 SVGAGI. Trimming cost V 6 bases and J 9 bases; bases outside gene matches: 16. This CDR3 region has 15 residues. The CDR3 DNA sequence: TGTGCCAGCAGGCCAGGGGGCGCGGGCGCAGTGGCGCAGTACTTC. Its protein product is CASRPGGAGAVAQYF.

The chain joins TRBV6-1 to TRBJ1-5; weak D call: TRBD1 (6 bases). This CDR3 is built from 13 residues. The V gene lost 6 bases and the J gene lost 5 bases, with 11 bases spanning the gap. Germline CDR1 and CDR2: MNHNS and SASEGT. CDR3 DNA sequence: TGTGCCAGCAGCGGGACAAGGGATCAGCCCCAGCATTTT. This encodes CASSGTRDQPQHF.

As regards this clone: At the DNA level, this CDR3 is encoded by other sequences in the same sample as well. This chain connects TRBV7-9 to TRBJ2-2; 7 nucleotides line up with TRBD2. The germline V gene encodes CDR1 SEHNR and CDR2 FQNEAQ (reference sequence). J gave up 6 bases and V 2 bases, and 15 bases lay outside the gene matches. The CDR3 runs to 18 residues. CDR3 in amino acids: CASSLLPGRGEGAGELFF. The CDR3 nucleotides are TGTGCCAGCAGCTTACTTCCGGGTCGCGGGGAGGGAGCCGGGGAGCTGTTTTTT.

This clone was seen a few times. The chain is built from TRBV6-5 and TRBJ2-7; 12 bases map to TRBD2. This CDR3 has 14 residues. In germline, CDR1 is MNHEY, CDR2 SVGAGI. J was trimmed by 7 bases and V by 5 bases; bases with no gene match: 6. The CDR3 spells CASSTLAGGSEQYF. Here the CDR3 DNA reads TGTGCCAGCAGTACCCTAGCGGGGGGGAGTGAGCAGTACTTC.

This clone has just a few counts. DNA for the CDR3: TGTGCCAGCAGTGAAGTCTACGGGGGGGCGTACGAGCAGTACTTC. This gives the protein CASSEVYGGAYEQYF. The rearrangement joins TRBV6-1 to TRBJ2-7; 8 positions match TRBD2. The V gene end was trimmed by 1 base and the J gene end by 4 bases; junction bases not matched to a gene: 6. Germline CDR1 and CDR2: MNHNS and SASEGT. This CDR3 has 15 amino acids.

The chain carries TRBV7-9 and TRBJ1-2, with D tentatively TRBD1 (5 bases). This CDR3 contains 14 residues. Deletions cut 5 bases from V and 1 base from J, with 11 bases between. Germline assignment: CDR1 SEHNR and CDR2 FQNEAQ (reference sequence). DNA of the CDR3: TGTGCCAGCAGCCCACAAAGGGGTAACTATGGCTACACCTTC. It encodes CASSPQRGNYGYTF.

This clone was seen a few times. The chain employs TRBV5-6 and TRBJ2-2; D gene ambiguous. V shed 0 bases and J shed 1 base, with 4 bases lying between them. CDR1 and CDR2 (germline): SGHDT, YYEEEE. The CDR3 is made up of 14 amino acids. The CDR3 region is CASSLAGNTGELFF. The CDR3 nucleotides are TGTGCCAGCAGCTTGGCAGGGAACACCGGGGAGCTGTTTTTT.

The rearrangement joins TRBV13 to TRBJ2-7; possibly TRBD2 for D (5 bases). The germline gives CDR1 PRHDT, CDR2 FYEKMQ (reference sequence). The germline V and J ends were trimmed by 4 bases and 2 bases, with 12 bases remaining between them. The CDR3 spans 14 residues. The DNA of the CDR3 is TGTGCCAGCAGCTCCGCGGACGGGACCTACGAGCAGTACTTC. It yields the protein CASSSADGTYEQYF.

CDR3 region: CASSPLRGGKLFF. The CDR3 DNA reads as TGTGCCAGCAGCCCCCTCCGGGGGGGAAAACTGTTTTTT. The chain joins TRBV11-2 to TRBJ1-4; possible D gene TRBD1, 5 bases. The CDR3 covers 13 residues. The V end lost 5 bases, the J end lost 10 bases, and 14 bases lay between the germline ends. Germline CDR1 reads SGHAT; CDR2 reads FQNNGV.